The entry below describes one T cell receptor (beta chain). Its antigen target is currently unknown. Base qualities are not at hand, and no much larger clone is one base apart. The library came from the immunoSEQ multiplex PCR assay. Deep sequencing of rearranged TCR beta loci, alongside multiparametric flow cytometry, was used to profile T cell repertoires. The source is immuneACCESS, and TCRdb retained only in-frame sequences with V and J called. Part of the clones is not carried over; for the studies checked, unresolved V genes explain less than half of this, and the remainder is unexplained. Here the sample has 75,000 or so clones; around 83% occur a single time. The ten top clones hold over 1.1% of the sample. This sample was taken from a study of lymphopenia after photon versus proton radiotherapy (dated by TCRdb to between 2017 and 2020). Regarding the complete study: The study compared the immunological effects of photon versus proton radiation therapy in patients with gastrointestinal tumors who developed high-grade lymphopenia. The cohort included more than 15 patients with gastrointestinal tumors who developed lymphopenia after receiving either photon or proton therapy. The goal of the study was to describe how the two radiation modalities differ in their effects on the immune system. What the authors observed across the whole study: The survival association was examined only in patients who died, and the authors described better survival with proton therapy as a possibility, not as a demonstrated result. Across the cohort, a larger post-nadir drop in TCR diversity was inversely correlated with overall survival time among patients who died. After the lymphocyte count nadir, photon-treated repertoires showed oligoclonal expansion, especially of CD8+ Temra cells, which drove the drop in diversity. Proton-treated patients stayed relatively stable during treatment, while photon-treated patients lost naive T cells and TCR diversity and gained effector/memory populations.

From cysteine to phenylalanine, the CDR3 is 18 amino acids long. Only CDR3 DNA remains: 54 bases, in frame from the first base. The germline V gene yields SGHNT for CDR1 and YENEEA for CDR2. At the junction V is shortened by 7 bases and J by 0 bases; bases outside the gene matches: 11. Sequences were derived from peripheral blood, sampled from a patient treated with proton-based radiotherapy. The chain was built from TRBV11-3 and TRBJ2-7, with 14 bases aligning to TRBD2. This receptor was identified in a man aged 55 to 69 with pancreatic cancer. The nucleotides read TGTGCCAGCACCCTAGGGGGACTAGCGGGAGTTAACTCCTACGAGCAGTACTTC. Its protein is CASTLGGLAGVNSYEQYF. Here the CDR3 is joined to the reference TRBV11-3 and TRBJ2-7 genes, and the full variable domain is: EAGVVQSPRYKIIEKKQPVAFWCNPISGHNTLYWYLQNLGQGPELLIRYENEEAVDDSQLPKDRFSAERLKGVDSTLKIQPAELGDSAVYLCASTLGGLAGVNSYEQYFGPGTRLTVT.